Below, one T cell receptor (beta chain) is given with its context. The antigen remains undetermined. This record belongs to a study of T-cell memory formation after mild COVID-19. Study-wide results and caveats: Clones contracting over day 15 to 85 were CD4/CD8 balanced, with later expanders leaning CD4+. CM and EM subsets held most contracting CD4+ clones; EMRA held CD8+ ones. The finding that pre-infection memory included some responding clones suggested that cross-reactive memory joined.

The CDR3 is made up of 15 amino acids. V dropped 0 bases and J dropped 2 bases, with 12 bases sitting between them. In germline, CDR1 is SGHRS, CDR2 YFSETQ. One entry per CDR3 protein, called by TCRdb with MiXCR from the 5' RACE reads. This sample yields 450,000 to 650,000 distinct CDR3 sequences, of which just over 20% are seen a single time; about 12% belongs to the top ten. The sequenced material came from PBMCs or a T cell subset sorted from them (not recorded which). The receptor comes from an adult woman who had mild COVID-19 (a few samples of this study predate the infection). Cell type and time point are not known. This sequence joins TRBV5-1 and TRBJ2-7; possibly TRBD2 for D (5 bases). DNA of the CDR3: TGCGCCAGCAGCTTGGGGGAGCAACCAACCTACGAGCAGTACTTC. Its translation is CASSLGEQPTYEQYF.